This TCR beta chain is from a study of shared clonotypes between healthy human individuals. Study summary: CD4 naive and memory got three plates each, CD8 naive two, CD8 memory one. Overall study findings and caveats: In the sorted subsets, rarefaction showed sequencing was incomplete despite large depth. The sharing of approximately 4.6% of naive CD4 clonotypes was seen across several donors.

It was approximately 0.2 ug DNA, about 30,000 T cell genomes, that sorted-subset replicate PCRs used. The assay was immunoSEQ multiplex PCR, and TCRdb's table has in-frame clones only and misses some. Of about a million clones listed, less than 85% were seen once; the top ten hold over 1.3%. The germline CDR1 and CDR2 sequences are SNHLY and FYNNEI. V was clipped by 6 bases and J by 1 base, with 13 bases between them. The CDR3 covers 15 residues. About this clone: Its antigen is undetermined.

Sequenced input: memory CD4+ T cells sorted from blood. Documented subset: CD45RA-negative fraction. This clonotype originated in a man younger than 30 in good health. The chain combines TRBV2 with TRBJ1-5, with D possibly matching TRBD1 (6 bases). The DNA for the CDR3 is TGTGCCAGCAGATCAGGGGCCCAAAGCAATCAGCCCCAGCATTTT. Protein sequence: CASRSGAQSNQPQHF.